Listed here are 23 T cell receptor beta chains from one sample, sequenced in a study of T cells in Graves' hyperthyroidism and ophthalmopathy. What was amplified from RNA transcripts were TCR beta CDR3 regions. The primer set for the first-round RT-PCR of the TCR CDR3 was HTBI. TCRdb independently ran MiXCR on the multiplex PCR reads; one entry per CDR3 protein. The table has about 98,000 distinct CDR3 sequences, approximately 42% seen once. Sequencing was carried out using peripheral blood or thyroid tissue (not recorded which). Receptors originate from a woman aged 25 to 45 with Graves' hyperthyroidism.

This clonotype was seen only a few times. The J gene is TRBJ2-2, the V gene TRBV12-3 or TRBV12-4, with TRBD2 matching over 9 bases. Trimming removed 7 bases from V and 7 bases from J; junction bases left unmatched: 16. This CDR3 has 17 residues. The CDR3 nucleotides read TGTGCCAGCATCTGGCGGTGGGCTAGCGGGGCCGGCGGGGAGCTGTTTTTT. The encoded protein is CASIWRWASGAGGELFF.

This clonotype was recorded only once. The V gene is TRBV7-9, the J gene TRBJ2-7, with D unresolved. The CDR3 consists of 12 residues. V was pared by 4 bases and J by 7 bases, with 11 bases between. Per germline, CDR1 SEHNR and CDR2 FQNEAQ (reference sequence). As DNA, the CDR3 is TGTGCCAGCAGCTCCCCTGGGTATGAGCAGTACTTC. As protein: CASSSPGYEQYF. Based on the CDR3 plus reference TRBV7-9 and TRBJ2-7, the full variable domain is DTGVSQNPRHKITKRGQNVTFRCDPISEHNRLYWYRQTLGQGPEFLTYFQNEAQLEKSRLLSDRFSAERPKGSFSTLEIQRTEQGDSAMYLCASSSPGYEQYFGPGTRLTVT.

This clonotype is labeled medium-sized. V and J are TRBV15 and TRBJ1-5; D unresolved. CDR1 is LNHNV and CDR2 is YYDKDF in the germline V gene (reference sequence). The CDR3 totals 12 residues. Trimming shortened V by 2 bases and J by 6 bases, and 5 bases separated the two germline ends. DNA for the CDR3: TGTGCCACCAGCAGATGGGGTCAGCCCCAGCATTTT. This sequence encodes CATSRWGQPQHF.

This clonotype appeared a single time. The J gene is TRBJ2-2, the V gene TRBV5-1, with 14 positions matching TRBD2. Trimming removed 0 bases from V and 4 bases from J; junction bases left unmatched: 5. The CDR3 sequence is 18 residues long. The germline V gene has CDR1 SGHRS and CDR2 YFSETQ. The CDR3 region has the DNA TGCGCCAGCAGCTTGGAGGGACTAGCGGGAGATTCCACCGGGGAGCTGTTTTTT. It codes for CASSLEGLAGDSTGELFF. Supplemented by reference TRBV5-1 and TRBJ2-2, the full variable domain reads KAGVTQTPRYLIKTRGQQVTLSCSPISGHRSVSWYQQTPGQGLQFLFEYFSETQRNKGNFPGRFSGRQFSNSRSEMNVSTLELGDSALYLCASSLEGLAGDSTGELFFGEGSRLTVL.

This clonotype appeared many times. The rearrangement links TRBV7-3 to TRBJ2-7, with 9 bases lining up with TRBD2. V lost 3 bases and J lost 7; bases outside the gene matches: 10. The CDR3 contains 15 residues. CDR1 is SGHTA, CDR2 FQGTGA, per germline. For the CDR3, the DNA is TGTGCCAGCAGCTTTGAGACTAGCGGTTCTAGGGAGCAGTACTTC. This translates into CASSFETSGSREQYF.

CDR3 coding DNA: TGTGCCAGCAGCGTCTCTAGCGGAAGCTCCTACGAGCAGTACTTC. Translation gives CASSVSSGSSYEQYF. This chain uses TRBV9 with TRBJ2-7; 7 bases map to TRBD2. CDR3 length equals 15 residues. Germline CDR1 is SGDLS and CDR2 is YYNGEE. V was pared by 2 bases and J by 0 bases, with 5 bases of the junction left unmatched. Using reference TRBV9 and TRBJ2-7 for the parts outside the CDR3, the full variable domain is DSGVTQTPKHLITATGQRVTLRCSPRSGDLSVYWYQQSLDQGLQFLIQYYNGEERAKGNILERFSAQQFPDLHSELNLSSLELGDSALYFCASSVSSGSSYEQYFGPGTRLTVT.

The table lists this clonotype with many counts. The V call is TRBV29-1, the J call TRBJ2-7; a weak D match, TRBD2 (5 bases). V was clipped by 4 bases and J by 3 bases, with 16 bases between them. The germline V gene has CDR1 SQVTM and CDR2 ANQGSEA. CDR3 length equals 14 residues. The CDR3 protein is CSVGESSVRYEQYF. The CDR3 coding sequence is TGCAGCGTTGGGGAGTCCAGCGTTCGCTACGAGCAGTACTTC.

Many counts were recorded for this clonotype. The rearrangement links TRBV5-1 to TRBJ2-7; tentatively, D is TRBD1 or TRBD2 (7 bases each). The CDR3 spans 14 residues. Trimming stripped 6 bases from V and 2 bases from J, with 15 bases between. Germline lookup yields CDR1 SGHRS and CDR2 YFSETQ. For the CDR3, the DNA is TGCGCCAGCACCAGGGGGACTAACCCCTACGAGCAGTACTTC. Amino acids: CASTRGTNPYEQYF.

About this clonotype: At one end, the junction sequence differs from germline, possibly due to a read error. The chain is built from TRBV3-1 and TRBJ1-1, with D tentatively TRBD1 (6 bases). CDR3 length: 16 amino acids. Germline assignment: CDR1 LGHDT and CDR2 YNNKEL (reference sequence). The CDR3 spells CASSQGHQARWTEAVF. The CDR3 DNA reads as TGTGCCAGCAGCCAGGGACACCAGGCCCGGTGGACTGAAGCTGTCTTT.

The rearrangement links TRBV7-9 to TRBJ2-5, with D maybe TRBD1 (6 bases). Trimming cost V 5 bases and J 3 bases, with 13 bases left between them. This CDR3 has 14 residues. Germline CDR1 and CDR2: SEHNR and FQNEAQ (reference sequence). The CDR3 reads CASSPRAGEETQYF. CDR3 sequence (DNA): TGTGCCAGCAGCCCCCGGGCAGGGGAAGAGACCCAGTACTTC. Full variable domain (missing parts from reference TRBV7-9 and TRBJ2-5): DTGVSQNPRHKITKRGQNVTFRCDPISEHNRLYWYRQTLGQGPEFLTYFQNEAQLEKSRLLSDRFSAERPKGSFSTLEIQRTEQGDSAMYLCASSPRAGEETQYFGPGTRLLVL.

The rearrangement joins TRBV18 to TRBJ1-5; D is ambiguous. Trimming cost V 2 bases and J 3 bases, with 11 bases left between them. CDR1 and CDR2 from the germline V gene are KGHSH and LQKENI. The CDR3 totals 15 residues. CDR3 sequence (DNA): TGTGCCAGCTCACCATTTGCGGGTCTCAATCAGCCCCAGCATTTT. Its protein is CASSPFAGLNQPQHF.

The chain couples TRBV7-2 to TRBJ2-2; 9 bases line up with TRBD1. V lost 5 bases, J lost 8 bases, and 3 bases stayed unmatched. The CDR3 covers 13 residues. In germline, CDR1 is SGHTA, CDR2 FQGNSA. The CDR3 protein is CASSPQGAGELFF. DNA for the CDR3: TGTGCCAGCAGCCCACAGGGGGCTGGGGAGCTGTTTTTT. Full variable domain (rest looked up from reference TRBV7-2 and TRBJ2-2): GAGVSQSPSNKVTEKGKDVELRCDPISGHTALYWYRQSLGQGLEFLIYFQGNSAPDKSGLPSDRFSAERTGGSVSTLTIQRTQQEDSAVYLCASSPQGAGELFFGEGSRLTVL.

This clonotype was seen at least ten times. V and J are TRBV7-8 and TRBJ2-3, with 9 bases identical to TRBD1. The CDR3 has 16 amino acids. Losses at the gene ends were 1 base for V and 3 bases for J; bases not matched to a gene: 5. CDR1 and CDR2 from the germline V gene are SGHVS and FQNEAQ. CDR3 nucleotides: TGTGCCAGCAGCTTAGGCTTGGGACAGGGAACAGATACGCAGTATTTT. It specifies CASSLGLGQGTDTQYF. Full variable domain (rest looked up from reference TRBV7-8 and TRBJ2-3): GAGVSQSPRYKVAKRGQDVALRCDPISGHVSLFWYQQALGQGPEFLTYFQNEAQLDKSGLPSDRFFAERPEGSVSTLKIQRTQQEDSAVYLCASSLGLGQGTDTQYFGPGTRLTVL.

CDR3 in amino acids: CASSSTRDSEGNTIYF. DNA of the CDR3: TGTGCCAGCAGCTCCACCCGGGACAGCGAGGGAAACACCATATATTTT. The chain is built from TRBV7-2 and TRBJ1-3, with 7 bases aligning to TRBD1. In germline, CDR1 is SGHTA, CDR2 FQGNSA. This CDR3 spans 16 amino acids. The J segment lost 4 bases and the V segment lost 4 bases, leaving 10 bases of the junction unmatched.

This clonotype was recorded many times. The V call is TRBV5-1, the J call TRBJ1-1, with D hard to call. This CDR3 comprises 15 residues. Trimming left V 0 bases short and J 8 bases short, with 17 bases between. Germline CDR1 reads SGHRS; CDR2 reads YFSETQ. CDR3 region: CASSLGAQSTQEAFF. For the CDR3, the DNA is TGCGCCAGCAGCTTGGGGGCCCAGAGTACCCAGGAAGCTTTCTTT.

The chain carries TRBV12-3 or TRBV12-4 and TRBJ2-5, with D possibly matching TRBD1 (5 bases). CDR3 length: 16 residues. Trimming left V 4 bases short and J 0 bases short, with 15 bases between. This CDR3 reads CASSYPIGQNQETQYF. The CDR3 DNA reads TGTGCCAGCAGTTACCCGATCGGACAAAACCAAGAGACCCAGTACTTC.

V and J are TRBV2 and TRBJ1-5, with no clear D. Trimming took off 2 bases at V and 6 bases at J, with 8 bases between the two ends. Germline values: CDR1 SNHLY, CDR2 FYNNEI. CDR3 size: 13 residues. Here the CDR3 DNA reads TGTGCCAGCAGTGAATCGGTCGGTCAGCCCCAGCATTTT. Its translation is CASSESVGQPQHF. The whole variable domain, remainder taken from reference TRBV2 and TRBJ1-5, is EPEVTQTPSHQVTQMGQEVILRCVPISNHLYFYWYRQILGQKVEFLVSFYNNEISEKSEIFDDQFSVERPDGSNFTLKIRSTKLEDSAMYFCASSESVGQPQHFGDGTRLSIL.

At least ten counts were recorded for this clonotype. The chain is built from TRBV7-6 and TRBJ2-7, with 10 bases fitting TRBD2. Germline trimming cut 1 base from V and 0 bases from J; bases unmatched to any gene: 6. The CDR3 is 17 residues long. Germline CDR1 is SGHVS and CDR2 is FNYEAQ. Here the CDR3 reads CASSLGELAGNSYEQYF. The CDR3 region has the DNA TGTGCCAGCAGCTTAGGGGAACTAGCGGGAAACTCCTACGAGCAGTACTTC.

DNA for the CDR3: TGTGCCATCAGTCGCTCGGGACAGGGGAGAAGGAGCAATCAGCCCCAGCATTTT. The encoded protein is CAISRSGQGRRSNQPQHF. The chain uses TRBV10-3 and TRBJ1-5; 10 bases are a match to TRBD1. In germline, CDR1 is ENHRY, CDR2 SYGVKD. The J segment lost 1 base and the V segment lost 5 bases, leaving 11 bases of the junction unmatched. This CDR3 spans 18 amino acids.

This clonotype was seen at least ten times. V and J are TRBV6-6 and TRBJ1-6; TRBD1 might be the D (5 bases). CDR3 length equals 14 residues. The germline V gene has CDR1 MNHNY and CDR2 SVGAGI (reference sequence). Trimming removed 5 bases at V and 10 bases at J, with 15 bases between. The CDR3 protein is CASSTQGGYSPLHF. The CDR3 DNA sequence: TGTGCCAGCAGTACTCAGGGAGGGTACTCACCCCTCCACTTT.

Only a few counts were recorded for this clonotype. Just one base apart from a much larger clone, this may be a read error. Because it lacks the conserved phenylalanine or tryptophan at the end, this CDR3 is likely a read error. The gene calls are TRBV6-5 and TRBJ1-1; no clear D. The ends were cut back, 5 bases at V and 1 base at J, with 8 bases in the middle. Germline CDR1 and CDR2: MNHEY and SVGAGI. This CDR3 region has 13 residues. DNA of the CDR3: TGTGCCAGCAGTCCAATGGGGAACACTGAAGCTTTCCTT. This translates into CASSPMGNTEAFL.

This clonotype was seen only a few times. The V and J genes are TRBV6-5 and TRBJ2-1; D tentatively fits TRBD1 or TRBD2 (5 bases each). Germline CDR1 and CDR2: MNHEY and SVGAGI. Trimming left V 4 bases short and J 11 bases short, with 9 bases between. This CDR3 has 11 amino acids. DNA for the CDR3: TGTGCCAGCAGTTGGGGACCCAAGCAGTTCTTC. It translates to CASSWGPKQFF.

This clonotype was detected only a few times. The CDR3 here is CASSPGTGASYEQYF. The CDR3 DNA reads TGTGCCAGCAGTCCCGGGACAGGGGCCTCCTACGAGCAGTACTTC. The chain employs TRBV7-8 and TRBJ2-7; 10 bases agree with TRBD1. Germline-derived CDR1 and CDR2 are SGHVS and FQNEAQ. Unmatched junction bases numbered 5, after V lost 6 bases and J lost 0 bases. The CDR3 has 15 amino acids.